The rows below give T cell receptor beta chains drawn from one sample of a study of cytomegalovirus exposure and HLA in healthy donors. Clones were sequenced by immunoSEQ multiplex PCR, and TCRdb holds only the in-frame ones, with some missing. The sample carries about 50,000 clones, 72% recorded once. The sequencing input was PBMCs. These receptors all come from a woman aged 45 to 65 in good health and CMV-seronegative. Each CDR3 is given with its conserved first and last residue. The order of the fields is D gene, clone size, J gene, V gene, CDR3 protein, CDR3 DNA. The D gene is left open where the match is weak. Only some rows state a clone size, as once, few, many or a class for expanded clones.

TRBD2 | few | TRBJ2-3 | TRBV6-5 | CASRTLAGGSDTQYF | TGTGCCAGCAGGACACTAGCGGGAGGTTCAGATACGCAGTATTTT
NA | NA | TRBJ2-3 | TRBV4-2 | CASSQQTDTQYF | TGTGCCAGCAGCCAACAAACAGATACGCAGTATTTT
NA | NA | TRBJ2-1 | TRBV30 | CAWSRGRAYNEQFF | TGTGCCTGGAGCCGGGGAAGGGCCTACAATGAGCAGTTCTTC
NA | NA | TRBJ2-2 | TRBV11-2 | CASSFTTGTGELFF | TGTGCCAGCAGCTTTACTACAGGCACCGGGGAGCTGTTTTTT
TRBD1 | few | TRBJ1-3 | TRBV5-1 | CASSSRQGAPGNTIYF | TGCGCCAGCAGCTCACGACAGGGGGCCCCTGGAAACACCATATATTTT
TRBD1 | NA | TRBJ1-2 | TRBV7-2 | CASNQGVLANYGYTF | TGTGCCAGCAACCAGGGGGTCCTAGCTAACTATGGCTACACCTTC
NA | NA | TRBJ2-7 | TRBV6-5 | CASRRDSSPYEQYF | TGTGCCAGCAGGCGGGACAGCTCTCCCTACGAGCAGTACTTC
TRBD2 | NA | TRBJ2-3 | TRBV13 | CASSSIAGGHRADTQYF | TGTGCCAGCAGCTCCATAGCGGGGGGGCATAGGGCAGATACGCAGTATTTT
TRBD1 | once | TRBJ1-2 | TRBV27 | CASSFSETGIYGYTF | TGTGCCAGCAGTTTTTCAGAGACAGGGATCTATGGCTACACCTTC
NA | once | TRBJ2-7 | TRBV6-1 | CASSEAAPYEQYF | TGTGCCAGCAGTGAGGCGGCTCCCTACGAGCAGTACTTC
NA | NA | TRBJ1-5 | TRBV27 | CASSSQNQPQHF | TGTGCCAGCAGTTCCCAAAATCAGCCCCAGCATTTT
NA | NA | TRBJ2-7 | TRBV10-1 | CASSDSADSYEQYF | TGCGCCAGCAGTGATTCGGCGGACTCCTACGAGCAGTACTTC
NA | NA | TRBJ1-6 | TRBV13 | CASSLWGVDSPLHF | TGTGCCAGCAGCTTATGGGGGGTGGATTCACCCCTCCACTTT
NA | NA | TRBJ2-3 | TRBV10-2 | CASSGLDRTDTQYF | TGCGCCAGCAGTGGACTAGACCGCACAGATACGCAGTATTTT
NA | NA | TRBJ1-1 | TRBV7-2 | CASSWREGTEAFF | TGTGCCAGCAGCTGGAGGGAGGGAACTGAAGCTTTCTTT
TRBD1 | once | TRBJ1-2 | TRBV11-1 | CASSPTGENYGYTF | TGTGCCAGCAGCCCAACAGGGGAGAACTATGGCTACACCTTC
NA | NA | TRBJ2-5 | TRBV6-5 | CASTSGNQETQYF | TGTGCCAGCACCTCAGGGAATCAGGAGACCCAGTACTTC
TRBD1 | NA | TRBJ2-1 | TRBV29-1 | CSVEARDRGSNEQFF | TGCAGCGTTGAGGCCCGGGACAGGGGAAGCAATGAGCAGTTCTTC
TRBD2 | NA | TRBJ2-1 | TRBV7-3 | CASSFMGGLGNEQFF | TGTGCCAGCAGCTTTATGGGGGGGTTGGGAAATGAGCAGTTCTTC
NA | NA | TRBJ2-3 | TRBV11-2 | CASSLRIAEVDTQYF | TGTGCCAGCAGCTTGAGAATAGCGGAGGTAGATACGCAGTATTTT
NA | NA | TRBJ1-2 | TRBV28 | CASTPPGDNYGYTF | TGTGCCAGCACTCCCCCGGGGGATAACTATGGCTACACCTTC
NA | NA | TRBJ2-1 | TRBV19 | CASSMTTVGQFF | TGTGCCAGTAGTATGACAACGGTGGGGCAGTTCTTC
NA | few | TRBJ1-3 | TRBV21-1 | CASSKAIRLGNTIYF | TGTGCCAGCAGCAAAGCGATCAGGTTAGGAAACACCATATATTTT
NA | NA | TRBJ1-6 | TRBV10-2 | CASSEPGSPLHF | TGCGCCAGCAGTGAGCCCGGGTCACCCCTCCACTTT
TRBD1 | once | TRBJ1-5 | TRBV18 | CASSRTGVGNQPQHF | TGTGCCAGCTCAAGGACAGGGGTCGGTAATCAGCCCCAGCATTTT
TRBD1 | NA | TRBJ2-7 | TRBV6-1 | CASNRKGTGTYEQYF | TGTGCCAGCAACCGAAAAGGGACAGGTACCTACGAGCAGTACTTC
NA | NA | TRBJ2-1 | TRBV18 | CASSPPSGLAKYNEQFF | TGTGCCAGCTCACCACCCAGTGGGCTAGCGAAGTACAATGAGCAGTTCTTC
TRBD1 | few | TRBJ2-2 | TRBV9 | CASSLRQGSTGELFF | TGTGCCAGCAGCTTAAGACAGGGTAGCACCGGGGAGCTGTTTTTT
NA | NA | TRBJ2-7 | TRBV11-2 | CASSSREGAYEQYF | TGTGCCAGCAGCTCCCGAGAGGGGGCCTACGAGCAGTACTTC
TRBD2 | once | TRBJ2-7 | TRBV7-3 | CASSPGTSGAHEQYF | TGTGCCAGCAGCCCGGGGACTAGCGGGGCTCACGAGCAGTACTTC
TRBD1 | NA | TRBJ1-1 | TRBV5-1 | CASSFAGFGTGSTEAFF | TGCGCCAGCAGCTTCGCCGGGTTCGGGACAGGGAGTACTGAAGCTTTCTTT
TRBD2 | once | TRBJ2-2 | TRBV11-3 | CASSLSGGAAGELFF | TGTGCCAGCAGCTTAAGCGGGGGGGCCGCCGGGGAGCTGTTTTTT
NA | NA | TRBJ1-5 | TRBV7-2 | CASSPRGGQQPQHF | TGTGCCAGCAGCCCCCGAGGGGGACAACAGCCCCAGCATTTT
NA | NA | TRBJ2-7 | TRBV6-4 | CASSALRDYEQYF | TGTGCCAGCAGTGCCCTCCGGGACTACGAGCAGTACTTC
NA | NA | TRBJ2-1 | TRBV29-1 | CRARTAYNEQFF | TGCAGAGCGCGGACAGCCTACAATGAGCAGTTCTTC
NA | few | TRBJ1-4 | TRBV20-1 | CSASPGEKLFF | TGCAGTGCTTCCCCGGGTGAAAAACTGTTTTTT
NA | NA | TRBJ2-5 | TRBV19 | CASSSGGLETQYF | TGTGCCAGTAGCTCAGGGGGGCTGGAGACCCAGTACTTC
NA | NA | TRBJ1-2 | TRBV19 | CASLPNQGLRYGYTF | TGTGCCAGCCTCCCAAACCAGGGGTTGAGGTATGGCTACACCTTC